This entry concerns a single TCR beta chain. This clonotype was observed a handful of times. Its antigen specificity is not known. Base-call qualities are not available, and no considerably larger clone is one nucleotide away. Trimming removed 0 bases from V and 5 bases from J; the gene matches leave 8 bases unexplained. CDR1 and CDR2, per the germline V gene, are SGHRS and YFSETQ. Including the terminal cysteine and phenylalanine, the CDR3 comprises 16 residues. The entry retains the CDR3 DNA only, 48 bases that are in frame from base 1. The data stem from a study of blood T cells in healthy people across ages (dated by TCRdb to between 2014 and 2017). Describing the broader study: Template switching captured roughly one uniquely barcoded TCR beta cDNA molecule per two T cells in model experiments. The study measured age-related changes in TCR beta repertoire diversity using deep sequencing normalized with unique cDNA molecular identifiers. Four age groups were formed from the donors: young (average approximately 17 years), middle-aged (approximately 41), aged (approximately 60) and long-lived (82). To avoid experimental bias, donors of different ages were spread randomly across the sequencing lanes. Using the same blood draw, the study looked at two additional independent replicas of 1 million unique cDNA reads for two donors, one aged 18 to 29 and the other aged 80 or older.

The library came from 5' RACE. Sequenced on an Illumina HiSeq 2500. A second roughly 6 to 11 cycle PCR used a sample-barcoded 5' primer and a J-beta primer mix. Each TCR beta cDNA molecule received a unique molecular identifier from a template-switch 5' adaptor carrying 12 random nucleotides. At least 2.5 million CDR3-containing paired-end reads were obtained from each sample. All of the RNA was converted into first-strand cDNA using the Mint cDNA synthesis kit, with a TRBC-specific oligonucleotide serving as the primer. Following uracil-DNA glycosylase treatment, all cDNA underwent a first 18-cycle PCR with the universal primers M1SS and BC2_uni_R. The authors processed their data as follows. For normalization, 1 million high-quality reads were randomly selected from each sample, with every read carrying a distinct molecular identifier. Reads with shared molecular identifiers were discarded instead of being binned into consensus sequences. MiTCR, set to a Q25 quality threshold and the strictest error-elimination algorithm, was used for CDR3 identification, clonotype clustering and error correction. A nonparametric unseen species model using Euler transformation provided a lower-bound estimate of total TCR beta diversity. TCRdb took the public reads, trimmed them with fastp at Q25, ran MiXCR for clone calling and kept in-frame beta chains. Rows merge per CDR3 protein into single entries with the most common DNA and genes. V and J calls and clone size were set by TCRdb, not the authors. The sample table holds around 580,000 distinct CDR3 sequences, of which around 50% were seen once. Clones ranked in the top ten supply around 25% of the sample.

The paper's findings and limits, for the study overall: The long-lived group showed more naive CD4+ T cells, fewer expanded clones and increased TCR diversity than the aged group, suggesting age selection. Bulk unsorted PBMC profiling prevented conclusive comparison of naive and antigen-experienced compartments. Because the CMV infection status of the donors was unknown, age-related changes in expanded clonotypes may potentially have been confounded. There was a strong correlation between observed TCR beta diversity and the percentage of naive T cells measured by flow cytometry. Estimates of total diversity based on one million sequenced T cells were considered lower bounds and underestimates. Observed TCR beta diversity per million T cells fell roughly linearly with age, and a significant reduction was already apparent by age roughly 40.

The donors were 40 or so Caucasian individuals from Russia, aged 6 to 90 years, who were systemically healthy. Each donor gave about 9.7 milliliters of peripheral blood, drawn into EDTA-treated Vacutainer tubes. Ficoll-Paque density-gradient centrifugation was used to isolate PBMCs, with at least 6.5 million per sample. Trizol reagent was used to extract total RNA from the PBMCs, yielding at least 6 micrograms per sample. For every donor, an aliquot of PBMCs went through flow cytometry to measure the percentages of naive CD45RAhigh/CD27high T cells. The sequence was obtained from a man of 80 years or more in good health. The receptor chain draws on TRBV5-1 and TRBJ1-2, with 9 middle bases fitting TRBD1. Sequenced: blood. Read as DNA, the sequence is TGCGCCAGCAGCTTGGCACCCGGGACAGGGACTTATGGCTACACCTTC. Translated, it reads CASSLAPGTGTYGYTF.